A single sample gave rise to the 17 T cell receptor beta chains below, sequenced in a study of blood T cell repertoires in COVID-19. Produced via immunoSEQ multiplex PCR; TCRdb's table is partial and in-frame only. This table has fewer than 70,000 clones, 85% to 90% appearing once. The sample comprised peripheral blood. The receptors here all came from a man aged 50 to 59 with acute or convalescent COVID-19.

This chain connects TRBV10-3 to TRBJ1-4; possible D gene TRBD1, 5 bases. Trimming cost V 4 bases and J 6 bases, with 9 bases left between them. Looked up from germline, CDR1 is ENHRY and CDR2 is SYGVKD. This CDR3 contains 13 residues. The CDR3 loop reads CAISGQHDEKLFF. In DNA, the CDR3 is TGTGCCATCAGTGGACAGCACGATGAAAAACTGTTTTTT.

J is TRBJ2-1 and V is TRBV25-1, with 12 bases that match TRBD2. Germline trimming cut 3 bases from V and 8 bases from J; bases unmatched to any gene: 5. In germline, CDR1 is MGHDK, CDR2 SYGVNS. This CDR3 is built from 15 residues. The CDR3 spells CASSDTSGRIDEQFF. DNA of the CDR3: TGTGCCAGCAGTGACACTAGCGGGAGGATCGATGAGCAGTTCTTC.

This chain connects TRBV24-1 to TRBJ1-2; maybe TRBD1 (5 bases). Germline V gene lookup returns CDR1 KGHDR and CDR2 SFDVKD. The CDR3 has 13 amino acids. V dropped 1 base and J dropped 8 bases, with 10 bases sitting between them. The DNA of the CDR3 is TGTGCCACCAGTGATTTCCAGGGATCCGGCTACACCTTC. This translates into CATSDFQGSGYTF.

This clone was detected once. CDR3 amino acids: CASSLHRGQETQYF. In DNA form, the CDR3 reads TGTGCCAGCAGCTTACACAGGGGGCAAGAGACCCAGTACTTC. The V call is TRBV7-2, the J call TRBJ2-5; TRBD1 matches 8 bases. The germline V gene encodes CDR1 SGHTA and CDR2 FQGNSA. Germline trimming cut 2 bases from V and 2 bases from J; bases unmatched to any gene: 1. The CDR3 extends over 14 amino acids.

The V call is TRBV7-9, the J call TRBJ2-7; 11 bases agree with TRBD2. The CDR3 is made up of 19 amino acids. The germline CDR1 and CDR2 sequences are SEHNR and FQNEAQ (reference sequence). Trimming took 5 bases from V and 2 from J; bases not matched to a gene: 17. The CDR3 DNA is TGTGCCAGCAGCGCACAGGGACTAGCGGAAAAGCGGGCGACCTACGAGCAGTACTTC. This translates into CASSAQGLAEKRATYEQYF.

The chain couples TRBV7-9 to TRBJ2-5, with D unresolved. Germline values: CDR1 SEHNR, CDR2 FQNEAQ (reference sequence). V was shortened by 5 bases and J by 2 bases, with 12 bases between the two germline ends. The CDR3 loop spans 14 amino acids. The CDR3 sequence: CASSRLSLQETQYF. The CDR3 region has the DNA TGTGCCAGCAGCCGTTTGAGTTTGCAAGAGACCCAGTACTTC. The full variable domain, completed using reference TRBV7-9 and TRBJ2-5, is DTGVSQNPRHKITKRGQNVTFRCDPISEHNRLYWYRQTLGQGPEFLTYFQNEAQLEKSRLLSDRFSAERPKGSFSTLEIQRTEQGDSAMYLCASSRLSLQETQYFGPGTRLLVL.

This sequence joins TRBV25-1 and TRBJ2-5, with a weak D call TRBD1 (5 bases). With 4 bases removed from V and 5 bases from J, the gap between germline ends came to 23 bases. Per the germline V gene, CDR1 is MGHDK and CDR2 is SYGVNS. There are 17 residues in the CDR3. As DNA, the CDR3 is TGTGCCAGCAGTGGGGGTTTGGACACGGGTTTTTTCGAGACCCAGTACTTC. As protein: CASSGGLDTGFFETQYF.

V and J are TRBV3-1 (or the pseudogene TRBV3-2) and TRBJ1-4; no clear D gene. V lost 3 bases, J lost 7 bases, and 12 bases lay in between. Germline-derived CDR1 and CDR2 are LGHDT and YNNKEL (reference sequence). This CDR3 spans 14 amino acids. The CDR3 is CASSHGGLGEKLFF. The CDR3 DNA follows: TGTGCCAGCAGCCACGGAGGGTTGGGTGAAAAACTGTTTTTT.

The V and J genes are TRBV29-1 and TRBJ2-1, with 13 nucleotides matching TRBD2. Germline V CDR1 and CDR2: SQVTM, ANQGSEA. V was pared by 8 bases and J by 7 bases, with 5 bases of the junction left unmatched. This CDR3 spans 13 amino acids. The CDR3 region is CSFGTSGNNEQFF. CDR3 DNA: TGCAGCTTCGGGACTAGCGGGAATAATGAGCAGTTCTTC.

The genes are TRBV9 and TRBJ2-2, with 11 bases lining up with TRBD2. CDR3 length: 17 amino acids. The V segment lost 1 base and the J segment 2 bases; nucleotides outside the gene matches: 4. Germline CDR1 and CDR2: SGDLS and YYNGEE. Here the CDR3 reads CASSVRGLAANTGELFF. In DNA, the CDR3 is TGTGCCAGCAGCGTAAGGGGACTAGCGGCTAACACCGGGGAGCTGTTTTTT.

The V gene is TRBV28, the J gene TRBJ1-2; no clear D. The CDR3 is 12 residues long. The V end lost 3 bases, the J end lost 4 bases, and 6 bases lay between the germline ends. CDR1 is MDHEN and CDR2 is SYDVKM in the germline V gene. The chain's CDR3 is CASSLGAYGYTF. The CDR3 nucleotides read TGTGCCAGCAGTTTGGGCGCCTATGGCTACACCTTC.

V usage is TRBV6-2 or TRBV6-3 and J usage is TRBJ2-1, with D uncertain. This CDR3 comprises 13 residues. V was clipped by 6 bases and J by 3 bases, with 9 bases between them. The germline V gene encodes CDR1 MNHEY and CDR2 SVGEGT. CDR3 bases: TGTGCCAGCAGCCTGAGCGACTACAATGAGCAGTTCTTC. The encoded protein is CASSLSDYNEQFF.

The chain joins TRBV6-6 to TRBJ1-1, with D uncertain. Germline V lookup: CDR1 MNHNY, CDR2 SVGAGI (reference sequence). The CDR3 sequence is 16 residues long. The V and J ends lost 0 bases and 3 bases respectively, with 14 bases between them. The CDR3, as DNA: TGTGCCAGCAGTTACTCGATATCACAGTTGGACACTGAAGCTTTCTTT. It yields the protein CASSYSISQLDTEAFF.

This chain joins TRBV5-6 and TRBJ1-6; no clear D. V lost 4 bases and J lost 7, with 3 bases in between. Germline-derived CDR1 and CDR2 are SGHDT and YYEEEE. The CDR3 length is 11 residues. The CDR3, as DNA: TGTGCCAGCAGCCCAAATTCACCCCTCCACTTT. This encodes CASSPNSPLHF. Based on the CDR3 plus reference TRBV5-6 and TRBJ1-6, the full variable domain is DAGVTQSPTHLIKTRGQQVTLRCSPKSGHDTVSWYQQALGQGPQFIFQYYEEEERQRGNFPDRFSGHQFPNYSSELNVNALLLGDSALYLCASSPNSPLHFGNGTRLTVT.

The chain couples TRBV28 to TRBJ2-1; tentative D call: TRBD2 (6 bases). The germline CDR1 and CDR2 sequences are MDHEN and SYDVKM. V gave up 2 bases and J gave up 15 bases, with 11 bases separating them. CDR3 length: 11 residues. As DNA, the CDR3 is TGTGCCAGCAGTTTAAGGGACTCACGGTTCTTC. Amino acids: CASSLRDSRFF.

This clone was recorded only once. The V call is TRBV9, the J call TRBJ2-2; 7 bases map to TRBD2. This CDR3 is built from 15 residues. Trimming at V came to 2 bases and at J to 9 bases, leaving 10 bases not matched to a gene. Germline V lookup: CDR1 SGDLS, CDR2 YYNGEE. The CDR3 region is CASSVDTSARWELFF. CDR3 coding DNA: TGTGCCAGCAGCGTGGATACTAGCGCCCGTTGGGAGCTGTTTTTT.

V gene TRBV4-3 combines with J gene TRBJ1-2, with 10 bases identical to TRBD1. Germline V lookup: CDR1 LGHNA, CDR2 YSLEER. Trimming took 1 base from V and 3 from J; bases not matched to a gene: 2. CDR3 length equals 15 residues. The CDR3 DNA sequence: TGCGCCAGCAGCCAAGCCGGGACAGGGGACTATGGCTACACCTTC. This translates into CASSQAGTGDYGYTF.